Listed below are T cell receptor beta chains from one sample, sequenced in a study of OX40 agonist ivuxolimab in advanced cancers. Only in-frame clones appear in the TCRdb table, and some are missing; sequencing was by immunoSEQ multiplex PCR. Here the sample spans some 100,000 clones, 90% being singletons. Sequencing was performed on CD4+ or CD8+ T cells sorted from blood, taken in a trial of the OX40 agonist ivuxolimab. Receptor source: an adult with an advanced solid tumor such as melanoma, head and neck, liver or kidney cancer. Both conserved end residues are part of each CDR3. A D gene is named only where the DNA matches it firmly. Clone size is shown for a subset of rows, as once, few, many or a class of expanded clone.

TRBJ2-1 | TRBV11-2 | few | TRBD2 | TGTGCCAGCAGCCCCATAGGCGGGAGTGGTAATGAGCAGTTCTTC | CASSPIGGSGNEQFF
TRBJ2-1 | TRBV6-6 | . | . | TGTGCCAGCATTCGTACAGGGTCCTACAATGAGCAGTTCTTC | CASIRTGSYNEQFF
TRBJ2-7 | TRBV5-6 | . | . | TGTGCCAGCAGCCAGGGAGTAGGTGACTACTACGAGCAGTACTTC | CASSQGVGDYYEQYF
TRBJ2-1 | TRBV6-5 | . | . | TGTGCCAGCAGTACCCCTCAGGAAGGGAATGAGCAGTTCTTC | CASSTPQEGNEQFF
TRBJ2-5 | TRBV4-1 | . | TRBD2 | TGCGCCAGCAGCCAAAGACAGGCGGGAGGGCAAGAGACCCAGTACTTC | CASSQRQAGGQETQYF
TRBJ2-7 | TRBV7-7 | . | TRBD1 | TGTGCCAGCAGCTTAGTGGGACAGCCTCGAGAAGAGCAGTACTTC | CASSLVGQPREEQYF
TRBJ2-1 | TRBV7-3 | . | . | TGTGCCAGCACCATTTCTGGCGGCGGCTACAATGAGCAGTTCTTC | CASTISGGGYNEQFF
TRBJ1-5 | TRBV6-5 | . | . | TGTGCCAGCACCCTGGAAAGGGATAAGCCCCAGCATTTT | CASTLERDKPQHF
TRBJ2-3 | TRBV7-2 | . | TRBD2 | TGTGCCAGCAGCTTAACGCGGGAGTCAGATACGCAGTATTTT | CASSLTRESDTQYF
TRBJ2-1 | TRBV9 | . | TRBD2 | TGTGCCAGCAGCGTAGACCCCCTCACTAGCGGGAGATCCTACAATGAGCAGTTCTTC | CASSVDPLTSGRSYNEQFF
TRBJ1-1 | TRBV5-6 | . | . | TGTGCCAGCAGCTCCCGGCGCACTGAAGCTTTCTTT | CASSSRRTEAFF
TRBJ1-1 | TRBV18 | . | . | TGTGCCAGCTCACCACAAAGGGGCTCGGGGACTGAAGCTTTCTTT | CASSPQRGSGTEAFF
TRBJ2-5 | TRBV27 | . | TRBD2 | TGTGCCAGCAGTCTCCGGACTAGCGGGAGGGGAGAGACCCAGTACTTC | CASSLRTSGRGETQYF
TRBJ2-2 | TRBV15 | . | . | TGTGCCACCAGCAGAGATCGAGCGGGGCTGTTTTTT | CATSRDRAGLFF
TRBJ2-4 | TRBV7-2 | . | TRBD2 | TGTGCCAGCAGCGCCGGACTAGCGGGAGGGCCGGCCAAAAACATTCAGTACTTC | CASSAGLAGGPAKNIQYF
TRBJ2-5 | TRBV18 | . | . | TGTGCCAGCTCACCAACCCACACCCAAGAGACCCAGTACTTC | CASSPTHTQETQYF
TRBJ2-7 | TRBV5-1 | . | . | TGCGCCAGCAGCTTGGCCCTGACAGGCTCCTACGAGCAGTACTTC | CASSLALTGSYEQYF
TRBJ2-7 | TRBV7-8 | . | TRBD1 | TGTGCCAGCAGCTTAATAAGGACAGGGGGCTACGAGCAGTACTTC | CASSLIRTGGYEQYF
TRBJ2-7 | TRBV28 | . | . | TGTGCCAGCAGCACAAGACAGCCCCAGAACACGTACTTC | CASSTRQPQNTYF
TRBJ2-3 | TRBV2 | once | . | TGTGCCAGCAGAGGGGGAGGGCCCTCAGATACGCAGTATTTT | CASRGGGPSDTQYF
TRBJ2-7 | TRBV6-6 | once | . | TGTGCCAGGGGCCTCGAGCCGGATGATTCGTTCGAGCAGTACTTC | CARGLEPDDSFEQYF
TRBJ1-4 | TRBV6-5 | . | . | TGTGCCAGCAGTTTCTCAGGGCGTAGCGAAAAACTGTTTTTT | CASSFSGRSEKLFF
TRBJ1-2 | TRBV28 | . | TRBD1 | TGTGCCAGCAGTTCCCCTCCTCAGGGGGCGAGGGGCTACACCTTC | CASSSPPQGARGYTF
TRBJ2-1 | TRBV27 | few | TRBD2 | TGTGCCATCGCGGGAGGGTTGCAGTTCTTC | CAIAGGLQFF
TRBJ2-2 | TRBV4-1 | . | . | TGCGCCAGCAGCCAAGATTCAACGGGACTTTTTCCCGGGGAGCTGTTTTTT | CASSQDSTGLFPGELFF
TRBJ2-1 | TRBV28 | . | TRBD2 | TGTGCCAGCAACCCCGGGGGACTAGCGGGAGGGCAGGATGAGCAGTTCTTC | CASNPGGLAGGQDEQFF
TRBJ2-3 | TRBV29-1 | . | TRBD2 | TGCAGCGTTGTAGTTGGGACTAGCGGCACAGATACGCAGTATTTT | CSVVVGTSGTDTQYF
TRBJ1-4 | TRBV5-1 | few | . | TGCGCCAGCAGCTTCGGACAAGGCGCCACTAAACTGTTTTTT | CASSFGQGATKLFF
TRBJ2-1 | TRBV6-6 | . | . | TGTGCCAGCAGTTATTTTCAGCGAGACAATGAGCAGTTCTTC | CASSYFQRDNEQFF
TRBJ2-2 | TRBV2 | . | . | TGTGCCAGCAGTGTCCAGGGGATTAAGAACACCGGGGAGCTGTTTTTT | CASSVQGIKNTGELFF
TRBJ2-2 | TRBV9 | . | TRBD2 | TGTGCCAGCAGCGTAGCGGGAGGTCCCGTATCCGGGGAGCTGTTTTTT | CASSVAGGPVSGELFF
TRBJ1-1 | TRBV27 | . | . | TGTGCCAGCAGTTCCCGGGCCACAATGAACACTGAAGCTTTCTTT | CASSSRATMNTEAFF
TRBJ2-7 | TRBV7-2 | . | . | TGTGCCAGCAGCTTAGAGTTGGTCCGGGCATACGAGCAGTACTTC | CASSLELVRAYEQYF
TRBJ2-7 | TRBV7-2 | . | TRBD1 | TGTGCCAGCACAATCGGACAGGGGATTGGGGAGCAGTACTTC | CASTIGQGIGEQYF
TRBJ2-1 | TRBV11-3 | once | TRBD2 | TGTGCCAGCAGCTCGAGGCGGGAGAAAATAAATGAGCAGTTCTTC | CASSSRREKINEQFF
TRBJ2-7 | TRBV19 | once | . | TGTGCCAGTAGTATCCGGCCCCACGGGACTTACGAGCAGTACTTC | CASSIRPHGTYEQYF
TRBJ1-2 | TRBV6-5 | few | TRBD1 | TGTGCCAGCAGTTACTTACGGACAGGGGGCAGCTATGGCTACACCTTC | CASSYLRTGGSYGYTF
TRBJ2-4 | TRBV28 | few | . | TGTGCCAGCAGTTTATCGCCTAATTCAGGCATTCAGTACTTC | CASSLSPNSGIQYF
TRBJ2-1 | TRBV5-1 | . | . | TGCGCCAGCAGCTTGACACAGGGAGCGCGTGAGCAGTTCTTC | CASSLTQGAREQFF
TRBJ1-4 | TRBV28 | . | . | TGTGCCAGCAGTTCACCCGCTCAAACACGAGAAAAACTGTTTTTT | CASSSPAQTREKLFF
TRBJ2-1 | TRBV5-1 | . | TRBD2 | TGCGCCAGCAGCTTGGCCCTAGCGGGGTTCAATGAGCAGTTCTTC | CASSLALAGFNEQFF